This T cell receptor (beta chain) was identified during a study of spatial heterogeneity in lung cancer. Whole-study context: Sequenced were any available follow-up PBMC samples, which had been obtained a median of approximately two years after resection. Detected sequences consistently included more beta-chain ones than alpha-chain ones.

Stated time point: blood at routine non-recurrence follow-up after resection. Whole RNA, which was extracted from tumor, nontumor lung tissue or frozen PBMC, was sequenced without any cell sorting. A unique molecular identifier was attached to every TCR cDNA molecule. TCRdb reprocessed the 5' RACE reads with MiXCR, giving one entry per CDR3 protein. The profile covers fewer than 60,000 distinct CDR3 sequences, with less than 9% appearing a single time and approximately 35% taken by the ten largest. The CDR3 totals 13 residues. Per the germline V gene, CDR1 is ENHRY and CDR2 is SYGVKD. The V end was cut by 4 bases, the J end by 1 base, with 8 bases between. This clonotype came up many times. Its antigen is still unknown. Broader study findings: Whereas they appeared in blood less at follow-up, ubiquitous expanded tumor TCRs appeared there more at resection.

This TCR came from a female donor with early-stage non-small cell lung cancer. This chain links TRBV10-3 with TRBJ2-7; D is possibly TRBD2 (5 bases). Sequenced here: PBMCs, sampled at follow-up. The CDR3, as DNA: TGTGCCATCAGTGTCGGAGGTTCCTACGAGCAGTACTTC. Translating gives CAISVGGSYEQYF.